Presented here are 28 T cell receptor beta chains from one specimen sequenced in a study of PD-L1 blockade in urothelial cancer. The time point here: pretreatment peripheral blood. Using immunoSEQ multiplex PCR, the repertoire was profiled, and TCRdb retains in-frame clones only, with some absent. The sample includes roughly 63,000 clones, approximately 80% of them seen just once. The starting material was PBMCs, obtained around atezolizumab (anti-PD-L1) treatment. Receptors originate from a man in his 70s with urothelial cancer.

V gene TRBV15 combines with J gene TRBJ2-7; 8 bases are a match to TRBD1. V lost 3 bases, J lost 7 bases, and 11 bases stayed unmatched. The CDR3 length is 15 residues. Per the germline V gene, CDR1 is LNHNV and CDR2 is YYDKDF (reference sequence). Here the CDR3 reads CATSSPGTGILEQYF. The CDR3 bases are TGTGCCACCAGCAGTCCCGGGACAGGTATACTGGAGCAGTACTTC.

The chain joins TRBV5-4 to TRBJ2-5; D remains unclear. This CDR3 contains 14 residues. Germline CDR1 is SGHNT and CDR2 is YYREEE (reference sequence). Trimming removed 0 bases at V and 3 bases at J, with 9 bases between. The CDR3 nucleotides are TGTGCCAGCAGCTTGGCGGCCCGGGAAGAGACCCAGTACTTC. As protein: CASSLAAREETQYF.

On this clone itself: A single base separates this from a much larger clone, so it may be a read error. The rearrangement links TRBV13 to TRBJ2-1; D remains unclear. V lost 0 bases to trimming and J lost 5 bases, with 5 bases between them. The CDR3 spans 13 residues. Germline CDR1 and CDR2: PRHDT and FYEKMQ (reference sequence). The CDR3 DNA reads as TGTGCCAGCAGCTTAGGACAGAACAATGAGCAGTTCTTC. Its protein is CASSLGQNNEQFF.

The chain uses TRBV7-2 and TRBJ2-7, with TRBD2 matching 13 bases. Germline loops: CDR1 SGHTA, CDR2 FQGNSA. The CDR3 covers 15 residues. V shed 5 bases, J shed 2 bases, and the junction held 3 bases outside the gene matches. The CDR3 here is CASSMGLAGTYEQYF. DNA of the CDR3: TGTGCCAGCAGCATGGGACTAGCGGGGACCTACGAGCAGTACTTC. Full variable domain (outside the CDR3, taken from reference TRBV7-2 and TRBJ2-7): GAGVSQSPSNKVTEKGKDVELRCDPISGHTALYWYRQSLGQGLEFLIYFQGNSAPDKSGLPSDRFSAERTGGSVSTLTIQRTQQEDSAVYLCASSMGLAGTYEQYFGPGTRLTVT.

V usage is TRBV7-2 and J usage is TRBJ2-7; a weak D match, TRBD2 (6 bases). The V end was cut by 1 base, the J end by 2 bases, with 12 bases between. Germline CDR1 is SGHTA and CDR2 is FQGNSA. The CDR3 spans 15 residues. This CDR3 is CASSLVADLTYEQYF. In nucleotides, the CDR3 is TGTGCCAGCAGCTTAGTAGCGGACCTCACCTACGAGCAGTACTTC.

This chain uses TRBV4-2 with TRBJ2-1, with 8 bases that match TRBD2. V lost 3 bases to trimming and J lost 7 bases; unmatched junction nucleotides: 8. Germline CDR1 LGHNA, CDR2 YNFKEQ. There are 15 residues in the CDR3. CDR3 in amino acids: CASSHPGTRGNEQFF. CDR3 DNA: TGTGCCAGCAGCCACCCTGGGACTAGGGGTAATGAGCAGTTCTTC.

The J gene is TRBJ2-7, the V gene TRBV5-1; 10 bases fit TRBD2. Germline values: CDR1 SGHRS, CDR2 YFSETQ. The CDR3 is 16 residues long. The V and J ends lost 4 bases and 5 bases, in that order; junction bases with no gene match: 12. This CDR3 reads CASSLEPGLATHEQYF. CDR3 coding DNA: TGCGCCAGCAGCCTTGAACCGGGACTAGCGACTCACGAGCAGTACTTC.

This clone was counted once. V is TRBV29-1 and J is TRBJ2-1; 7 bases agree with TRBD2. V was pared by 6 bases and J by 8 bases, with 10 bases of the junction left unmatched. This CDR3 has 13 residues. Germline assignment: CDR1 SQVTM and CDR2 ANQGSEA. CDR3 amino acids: CSVGILAADEQFF. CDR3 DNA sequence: TGCAGCGTGGGGATCCTAGCGGCGGATGAGCAGTTCTTC.

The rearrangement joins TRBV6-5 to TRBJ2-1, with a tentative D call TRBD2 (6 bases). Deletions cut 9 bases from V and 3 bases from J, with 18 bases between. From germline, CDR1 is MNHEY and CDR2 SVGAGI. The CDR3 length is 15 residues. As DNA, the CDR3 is TGTGCCAGTTCTACGGGGGACCGGGTCTACAATGAGCAGTTCTTC. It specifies CASSTGDRVYNEQFF.

Here the CDR3 DNA reads TGTGCCAGCAGCTTGGGGACAGGGGGAATCGGGGAGCTGTTTTTT. It is translated as CASSLGTGGIGELFF. The chain carries TRBV7-2 and TRBJ2-2, with 11 positions matching TRBD1. CDR1 and CDR2 from the germline V gene are SGHTA and FQGNSA. V was pared by 3 bases and J by 7 bases, with 4 bases of the junction left unmatched. The CDR3 runs to 15 residues.

The CDR3 is CASSPVQGTLGNSPLHF. The DNA of the CDR3 is TGTGCCAGCTCACCTGTACAGGGGACGTTGGGCAATTCACCCCTCCACTTT. The rearrangement joins TRBV18 to TRBJ1-6; 7 nucleotides align to TRBD1. Germline lookup yields CDR1 KGHSH and CDR2 LQKENI. This CDR3 spans 17 amino acids. V shed 3 bases, J shed 7 bases, and the junction held 12 bases outside the gene matches.

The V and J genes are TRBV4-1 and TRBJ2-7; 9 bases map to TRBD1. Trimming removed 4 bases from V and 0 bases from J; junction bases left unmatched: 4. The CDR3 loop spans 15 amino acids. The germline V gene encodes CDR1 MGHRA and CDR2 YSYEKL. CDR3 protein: CASSPGQGHSYEQYF. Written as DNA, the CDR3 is TGCGCCAGCAGCCCGGGACAGGGACACTCCTACGAGCAGTACTTC.

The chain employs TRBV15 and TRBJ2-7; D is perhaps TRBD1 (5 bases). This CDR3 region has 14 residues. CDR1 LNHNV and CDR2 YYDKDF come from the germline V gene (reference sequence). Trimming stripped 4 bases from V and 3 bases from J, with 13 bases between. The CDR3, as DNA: TGTGCCACCAGCACCGGCATTCAGGGCTACGAGCAGTACTTC. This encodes CATSTGIQGYEQYF. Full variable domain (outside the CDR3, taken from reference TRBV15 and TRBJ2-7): DAMVIQNPRYQVTQFGKPVTLSCSQTLNHNVMYWYQQKSSQAPKLLFHYYDKDFNNEADTPDNFQSRRPNTSFCFLDIRSPGLGDTAMYLCATSTGIQGYEQYFGPGTRLTVT.

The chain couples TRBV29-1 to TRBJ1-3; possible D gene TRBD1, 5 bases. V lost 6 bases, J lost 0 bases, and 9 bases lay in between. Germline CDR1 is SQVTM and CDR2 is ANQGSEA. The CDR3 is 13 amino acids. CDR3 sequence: CSVGPDSGNTIYF. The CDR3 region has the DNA TGCAGCGTGGGGCCAGACTCTGGAAACACCATATATTTT.

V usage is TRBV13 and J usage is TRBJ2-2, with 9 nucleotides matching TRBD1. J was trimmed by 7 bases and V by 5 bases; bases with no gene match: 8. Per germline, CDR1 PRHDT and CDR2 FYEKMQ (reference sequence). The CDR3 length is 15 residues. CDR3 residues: CASSPGTGILGELFF. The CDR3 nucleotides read TGTGCCAGCAGCCCCGGGACAGGGATTCTCGGGGAGCTGTTTTTT. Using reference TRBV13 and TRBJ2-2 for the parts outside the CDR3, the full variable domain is AAGVIQSPRHLIKEKRETATLKCYPIPRHDTVYWYQQGPGQDPQFLISFYEKMQSDKGSIPDRFSAQQFSDYHSELNMSSLELGDSALYFCASSPGTGILGELFFGEGSRLTVL.

This CDR3 is CTARGTAYEQYF. CDR3 bases: TGCACTGCCCGCGGAACGGCCTACGAGCAGTACTTC. This chain uses TRBV1 with TRBJ2-7; the D call of TRBD2 is as the table states it, not checked on the DNA. TRBV1 is deemed a pseudogene. The CDR3 covers 12 residues.

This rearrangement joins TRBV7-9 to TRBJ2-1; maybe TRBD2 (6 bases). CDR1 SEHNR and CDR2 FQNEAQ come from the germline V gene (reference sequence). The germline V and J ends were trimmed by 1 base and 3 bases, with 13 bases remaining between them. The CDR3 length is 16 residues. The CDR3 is CASSLGHGGVYNEQFF. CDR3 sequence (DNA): TGTGCCAGCAGCTTAGGTCACGGGGGAGTCTACAATGAGCAGTTCTTC. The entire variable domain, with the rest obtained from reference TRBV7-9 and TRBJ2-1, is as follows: DTGVSQNPRHKITKRGQNVTFRCDPISEHNRLYWYRQTLGQGPEFLTYFQNEAQLEKSRLLSDRFSAERPKGSFSTLEIQRTEQGDSAMYLCASSLGHGGVYNEQFFGPGTRLTVL.

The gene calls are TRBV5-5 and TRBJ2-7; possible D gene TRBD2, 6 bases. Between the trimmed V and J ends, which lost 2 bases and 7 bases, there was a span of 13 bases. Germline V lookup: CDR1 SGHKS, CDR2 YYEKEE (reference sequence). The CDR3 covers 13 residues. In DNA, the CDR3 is TGTGCCAGCAGCTTTTCCCCCGGGGGAGAGCAGTACTTC. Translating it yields CASSFSPGGEQYF.

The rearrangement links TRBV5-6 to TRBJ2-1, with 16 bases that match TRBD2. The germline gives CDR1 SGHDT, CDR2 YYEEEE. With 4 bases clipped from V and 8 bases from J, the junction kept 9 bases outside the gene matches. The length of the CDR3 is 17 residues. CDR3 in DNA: TGTGCCAGCAGCCAGGGACTAGCGGGGGGGCGGTTGGATGAGCAGTTCTTC. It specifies CASSQGLAGGRLDEQFF.

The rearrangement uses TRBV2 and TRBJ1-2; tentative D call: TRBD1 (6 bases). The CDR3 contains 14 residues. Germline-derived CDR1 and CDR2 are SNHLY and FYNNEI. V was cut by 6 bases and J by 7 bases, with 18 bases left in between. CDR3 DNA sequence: TGTGCCAGCAGCCCCTCGGGGGGGCATGGTGGCTACACCTTC. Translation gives CASSPSGGHGGYTF.

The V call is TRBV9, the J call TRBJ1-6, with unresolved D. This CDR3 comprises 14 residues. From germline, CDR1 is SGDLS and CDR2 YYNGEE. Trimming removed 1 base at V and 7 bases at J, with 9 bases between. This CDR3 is CASSVQANNSPLHF. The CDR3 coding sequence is TGTGCCAGCAGCGTACAGGCCAACAATTCACCCCTCCACTTT.

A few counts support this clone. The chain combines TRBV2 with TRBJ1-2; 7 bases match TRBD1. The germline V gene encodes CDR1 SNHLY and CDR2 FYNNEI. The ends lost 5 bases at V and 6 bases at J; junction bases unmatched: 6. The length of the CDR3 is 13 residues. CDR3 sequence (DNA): TGTGCCAGCAGTTTACAGGGGCGGGATGGCTACACCTTC. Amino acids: CASSLQGRDGYTF.

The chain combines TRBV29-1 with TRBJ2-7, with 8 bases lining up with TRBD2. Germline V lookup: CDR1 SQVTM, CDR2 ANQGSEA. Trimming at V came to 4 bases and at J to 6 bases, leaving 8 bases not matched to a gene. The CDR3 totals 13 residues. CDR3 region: CSVGGERGSEQYF. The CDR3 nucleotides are TGCAGCGTTGGTGGGGAGCGGGGGTCCGAGCAGTACTTC.

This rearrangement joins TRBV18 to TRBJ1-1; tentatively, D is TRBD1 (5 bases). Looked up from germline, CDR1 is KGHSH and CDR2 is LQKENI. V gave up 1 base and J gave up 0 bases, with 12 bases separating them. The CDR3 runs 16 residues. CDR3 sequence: CASSPRLAGMNTEAFF. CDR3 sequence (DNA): TGTGCCAGCTCACCACGTCTGGCAGGGATGAACACTGAAGCTTTCTTT.

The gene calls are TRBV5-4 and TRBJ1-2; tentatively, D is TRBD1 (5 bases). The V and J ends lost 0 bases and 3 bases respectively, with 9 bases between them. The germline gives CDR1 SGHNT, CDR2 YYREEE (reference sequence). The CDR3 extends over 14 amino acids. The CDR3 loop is CASSLGGVDYGYTF. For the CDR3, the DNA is TGTGCCAGCAGCTTGGGGGGGGTGGACTATGGCTACACCTTC.

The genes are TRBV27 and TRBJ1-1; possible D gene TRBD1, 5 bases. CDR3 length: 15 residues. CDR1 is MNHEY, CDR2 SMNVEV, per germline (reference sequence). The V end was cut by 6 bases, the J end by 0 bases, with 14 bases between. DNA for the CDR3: TGTGCCAGCAGAAGCGGGGGGGTCTTGAACACTGAAGCTTTCTTT. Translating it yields CASRSGGVLNTEAFF.

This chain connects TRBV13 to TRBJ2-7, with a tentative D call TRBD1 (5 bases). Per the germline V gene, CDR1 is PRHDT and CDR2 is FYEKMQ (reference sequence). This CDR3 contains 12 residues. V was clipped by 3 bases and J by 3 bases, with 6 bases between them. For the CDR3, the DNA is TGTGCCAGCAGCTTCACAGGCTACGAGCAGTACTTC. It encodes CASSFTGYEQYF.

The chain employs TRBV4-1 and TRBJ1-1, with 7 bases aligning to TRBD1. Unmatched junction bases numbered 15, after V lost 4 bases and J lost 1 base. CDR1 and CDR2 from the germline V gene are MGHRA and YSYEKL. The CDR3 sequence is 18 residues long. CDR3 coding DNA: TGCGCCAGCAGCCCTAACAACAGGGGACGGGTCGGGAACACTGAAGCTTTCTTT. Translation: CASSPNNRGRVGNTEAFF.